The text below deals with one T cell receptor beta chain. The antigen remains undetermined. The data were produced by immunoSEQ multiplex PCR, yet TCRdb's version contains in-frame clones alone and is incomplete. Here the sample spans some 140,000 clones, 70% to 90% being singletons. This sample stems from a study of T cell responses to AZD1222 COVID-19 vaccine. Findings and caveats of the study: Donors were largely white British and mainly female; clonal diversity was possibly underestimated. Spike as a whole was targeted by vaccine-associated CD4 TCRs, dominant at 160-218 and 743-854. The study reported that nearly half of spike-specific TCRs target unmutated variant regions. At study baseline, merely a handful of AZD1222 recipients were seropositive.

The CDR3 spans 13 residues. The germline CDR1 and CDR2 sequences are KGHSH and LQKENI. V lost 8 bases to trimming and J lost 2 bases; unmatched junction nucleotides: 1. The V gene is TRBV18, the J gene TRBJ1-1; 11 bases fit TRBD1. The sequence came from an adult who received the AZD1222 COVID-19 vaccine. The specimen comprised peripheral blood, sampled 28 days after the second AZD1222 dose. CDR3 bases: TGTGCCAGCGGACAGGGGGCAAACACTGAAGCTTTCTTT. The encoded protein is CASGQGANTEAFF.